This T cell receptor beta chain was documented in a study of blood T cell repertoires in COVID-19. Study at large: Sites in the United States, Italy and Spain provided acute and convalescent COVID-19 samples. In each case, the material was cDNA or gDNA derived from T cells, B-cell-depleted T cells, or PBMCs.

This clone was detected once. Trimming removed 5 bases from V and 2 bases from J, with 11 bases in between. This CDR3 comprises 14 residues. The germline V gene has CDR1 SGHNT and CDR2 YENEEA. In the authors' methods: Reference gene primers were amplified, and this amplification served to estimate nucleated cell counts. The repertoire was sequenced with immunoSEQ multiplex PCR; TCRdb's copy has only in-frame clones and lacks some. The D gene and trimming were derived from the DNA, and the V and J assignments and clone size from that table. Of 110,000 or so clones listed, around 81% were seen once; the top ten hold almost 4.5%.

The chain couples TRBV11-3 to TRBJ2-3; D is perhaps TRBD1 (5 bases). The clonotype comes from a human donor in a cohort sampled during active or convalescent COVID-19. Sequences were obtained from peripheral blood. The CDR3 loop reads CASSRTSNTDTQYF. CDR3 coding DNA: TGTGCCAGCAGCCGGACATCTAACACAGATACGCAGTATTTT. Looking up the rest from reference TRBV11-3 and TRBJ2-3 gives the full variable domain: EAGVVQSPRYKIIEKKQPVAFWCNPISGHNTLYWYLQNLGQGPELLIRYENEEAVDDSQLPKDRFSAERLKGVDSTLKIQPAELGDSAVYLCASSRTSNTDTQYFGPGTRLTVL.